This T cell receptor beta chain derives from a study of OX40 agonist ivuxolimab in advanced cancers. The table came from immunoSEQ multiplex PCR; TCRdb's copy has only in-frame clones and leaves some out. The table records around 25,000 clones, around 80% of them present only once. CDR3 length: 16 amino acids. Germline loops: CDR1 MDHEN, CDR2 SYDVKM. V was clipped by 7 bases and J by 4 bases; unmatched bases: 13. The chain combines TRBV28 with TRBJ2-1, with 7 bases that match TRBD1. Material: CD4+ or CD8+ T cells sorted from blood, obtained in a trial of the OX40 agonist ivuxolimab. The TCR originated in an adult with an advanced solid tumor such as melanoma, head and neck, liver or kidney cancer. CDR3 loop: CASNPGTAILYNEQFF. The DNA of the CDR3 is TGTGCCAGCAACCCCGGGACAGCTATTCTATACAATGAGCAGTTCTTC. Using reference TRBV28 and TRBJ2-1 for the parts outside the CDR3, the full variable domain is DVKVTQSSRYLVKRTGEKVFLECVQDMDHENMFWYRQDPGLGLRLIYFSYDVKMKEKGDIPEGYSVSREKKERFSLILESASTNQTSMYLCASNPGTAILYNEQFFGPGTRLTVL.